This T cell receptor beta chain is drawn from a study of blood T cell repertoires in COVID-19. Study-level background: Sites across the United States, Italy and Spain contributed samples from acute and convalescent COVID-19. Nucleic acid was either cDNA or gDNA, and it came from T cells, B-cell-depleted T cells, or PBMCs.

The V gene's germline CDR1 is SGHRS and CDR2 YFSETQ. V was pared by 0 bases and J by 7 bases, with 16 bases between. This CDR3 is 16 amino acids long. The authors' processing: From reference gene primer amplification, estimates of nucleated cell counts were derived. The assay was immunoSEQ multiplex PCR, and TCRdb's table has in-frame clones only and misses some. V and J calls and clone size are copied from that table; D and trimming were computed from the DNA. Altogether 40,000 to 55,000 clones are present, about 83% being singletons, with the ten largest covering roughly 5%. The V and J genes are TRBV5-1 and TRBJ1-4; the D is unclear. This clonotype was obtained from a human donor in a cohort sampled during active COVID-19. Sequencing was done on a sample of peripheral blood. CDR3 sequence (DNA): TGCGCCAGCAGCTTGGAAGGAGTCCTAGCGGGTGAAAAACTGTTTTTT. It encodes CASSLEGVLAGEKLFF.